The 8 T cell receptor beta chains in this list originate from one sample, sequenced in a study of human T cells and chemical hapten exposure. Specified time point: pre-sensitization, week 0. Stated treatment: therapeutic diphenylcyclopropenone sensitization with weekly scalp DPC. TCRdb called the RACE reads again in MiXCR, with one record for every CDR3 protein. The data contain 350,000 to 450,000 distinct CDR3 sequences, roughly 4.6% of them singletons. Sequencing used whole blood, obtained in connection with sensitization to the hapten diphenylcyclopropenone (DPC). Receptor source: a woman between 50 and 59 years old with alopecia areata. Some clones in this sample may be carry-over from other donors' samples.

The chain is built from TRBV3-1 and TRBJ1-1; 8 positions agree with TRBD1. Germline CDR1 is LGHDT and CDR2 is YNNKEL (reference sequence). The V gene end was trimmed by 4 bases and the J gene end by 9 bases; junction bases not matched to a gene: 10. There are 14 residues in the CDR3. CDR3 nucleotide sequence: TGTGCCAGCAGCCCCCCCAGGGGGCGGTTTCAAGCTTTCTTT. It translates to CASSPPRGRFQAFF.

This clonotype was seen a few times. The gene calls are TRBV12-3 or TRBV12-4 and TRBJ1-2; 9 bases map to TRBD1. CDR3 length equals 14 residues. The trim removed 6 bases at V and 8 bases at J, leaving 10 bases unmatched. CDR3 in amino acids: CASSPGQGGNGYTF. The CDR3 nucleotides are TGTGCCAGCAGCCCGGGACAGGGAGGAAACGGCTACACCTTC.

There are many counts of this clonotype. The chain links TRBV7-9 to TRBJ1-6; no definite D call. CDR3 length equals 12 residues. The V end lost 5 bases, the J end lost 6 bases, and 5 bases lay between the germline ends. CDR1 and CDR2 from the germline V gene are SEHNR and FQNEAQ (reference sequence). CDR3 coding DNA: TGTGCCAGCAGCCGGGGTAATTCACCCCTCCACTTT. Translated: CASSRGNSPLHF.

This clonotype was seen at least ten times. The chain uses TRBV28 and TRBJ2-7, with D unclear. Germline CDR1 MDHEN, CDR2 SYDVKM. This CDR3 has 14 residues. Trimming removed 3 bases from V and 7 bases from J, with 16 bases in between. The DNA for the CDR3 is TGTGCCAGCAGTTTCGCCCCAACCCGGTGGGAGCAGTACTTC. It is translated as CASSFAPTRWEQYF. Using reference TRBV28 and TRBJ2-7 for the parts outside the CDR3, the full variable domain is DVKVTQSSRYLVKRTGEKVFLECVQDMDHENMFWYRQDPGLGLRLIYFSYDVKMKEKGDIPEGYSVSREKKERFSLILESASTNQTSMYLCASSFAPTRWEQYFGPGTRLTVT.

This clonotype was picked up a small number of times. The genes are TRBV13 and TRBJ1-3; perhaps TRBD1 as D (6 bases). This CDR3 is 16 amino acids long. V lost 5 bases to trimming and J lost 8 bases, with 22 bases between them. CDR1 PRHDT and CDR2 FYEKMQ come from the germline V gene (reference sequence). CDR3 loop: CASSPDPTGVDDTIYF. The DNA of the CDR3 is TGTGCCAGCAGCCCAGACCCGACAGGAGTTGACGACACCATATATTTT.

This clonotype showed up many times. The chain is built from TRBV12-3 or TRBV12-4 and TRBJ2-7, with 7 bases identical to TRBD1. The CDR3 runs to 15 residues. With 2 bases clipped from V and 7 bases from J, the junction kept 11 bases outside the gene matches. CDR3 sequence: CASSLFHRGSPEQYF. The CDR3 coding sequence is TGTGCCAGCAGTTTATTCCACAGGGGCTCCCCGGAGCAGTACTTC.

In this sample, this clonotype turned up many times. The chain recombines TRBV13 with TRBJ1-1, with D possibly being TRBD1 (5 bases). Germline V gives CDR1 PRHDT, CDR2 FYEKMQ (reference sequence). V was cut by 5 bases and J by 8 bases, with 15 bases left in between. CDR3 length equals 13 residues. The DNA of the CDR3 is TGTGCCAGCAGCCCACGGACAAGACAGGAAGCTTTCTTT. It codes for CASSPRTRQEAFF.

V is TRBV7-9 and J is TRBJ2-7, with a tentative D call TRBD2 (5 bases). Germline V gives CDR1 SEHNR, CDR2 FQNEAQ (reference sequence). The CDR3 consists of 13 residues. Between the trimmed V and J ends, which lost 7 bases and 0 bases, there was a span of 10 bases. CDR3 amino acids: CASTGSPSYEQYF. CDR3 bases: TGTGCCAGCACGGGGAGTCCCTCCTACGAGCAGTACTTC.